This T cell receptor beta chain is from a study of blood T cell repertoires in COVID-19. Study-level background: Acute and convalescent COVID-19 specimens originated in the United States, Italy and Spain. Nucleic acid was either cDNA or gDNA, and it came from T cells, B-cell-depleted T cells, or PBMCs.

Authors' data handling: Scientists estimated how many nucleated cells there were by amplifying reference gene primers. The repertoire was sequenced with immunoSEQ multiplex PCR; TCRdb's copy has only in-frame clones and lacks some. Clone size and the V and J calls come from that table; the DNA yielded D and trimming. The sample lists approximately 15,000 clones, roughly 87% seen once, with under 20% in the top ten. After removal of 5 bases from V and 0 bases from J, the junction contained 9 bases not matched to a gene. Germline assignment: CDR1 SEHNR and CDR2 FQNEAQ (reference sequence). This CDR3 is 16 amino acids long. This clone was counted once.

The sample comprised peripheral blood. This clonotype was sampled from a man aged 45-60 years with active COVID-19. The V gene is TRBV7-9, the J gene TRBJ2-7; 8 bases fit TRBD1. The CDR3 DNA follows: TGTGCCAGCAGCCCCACCGGGACAGGTGTCTCCTACGAGCAGTACTTC. It codes for CASSPTGTGVSYEQYF.